A single sample is the source of the 3 T cell receptor beta chains below, sequenced in a study of naive and memory T cell subsets. An oligonucleotide containing a UMI was ligated to the 3' end of TCR cDNA. Four PCR rounds used nested alpha and beta constant region primers plus the SP2 primer. One entry per CDR3 protein results from TCRdb running MiXCR on the 5' RACE reads. The sample has roughly 48,000 distinct CDR3 sequences; approximately 4.5% are singletons. These receptors were obtained from a female donor in good health.

This clonotype was picked up many times. The V gene is TRBV28, the J gene TRBJ1-5; the D is unclear. This CDR3 is 14 amino acids long. Germline CDR1 MDHEN, CDR2 SYDVKM. Trimming shortened V by 2 bases and J by 6 bases, and 11 bases separated the two germline ends. CDR3 in amino acids: CASSLGGHLQPQHF. The CDR3 DNA reads as TGTGCCAGCAGTTTAGGAGGTCACCTTCAGCCCCAGCATTTT.

The chain has TRBV12-5 and TRBJ2-2; TRBD1 aligns across 8 bases. Germline CDR1 reads LGHNT; CDR2 reads FRNRAP. The CDR3 spans 17 residues. Trimming cost V 1 base and J 7 bases; bases outside gene matches: 11. The CDR3 here is CASGLGPSRQGNGELFF. CDR3 in DNA: TGTGCTAGTGGTTTGGGACCATCCCGACAGGGGAACGGGGAGCTGTTTTTT.

This clonotype came up many times. The V gene is TRBV28, the J gene TRBJ2-6; unclear D gene. CDR1 is MDHEN, CDR2 SYDVKM, per germline. V lost 6 bases, J lost 0 bases, and 12 bases lay in between. The CDR3 totals 16 residues. In nucleotides, the CDR3 is TGTGCCAGCAGCTCGGGCCTCGCCTCTGGGGCCAACGTCCTGACTTTC. It translates to CASSSGLASGANVLTF.